This TCR beta chain was documented in a study of T cell repertoires in cytomegalovirus infection. This clonotype was detected many times. Its antigen is not known. MiXCR was run by TCRdb on the reads, yielding one entry per CDR3 protein. The sample records about 340,000 distinct CDR3 sequences, about 27% being singletons. V lost 6 bases, J lost 10 bases, and 13 bases lay in between. This CDR3 is 12 amino acids long. Specimen: cultured PBMCs, collected from culture after CMV antigen stimulation. The receptor was isolated from a human donor in good health (CMV status not recorded). Some clones in this sample may be carry-over from other donors' samples. V gene TRBV12-3 or TRBV12-4 combines with J gene TRBJ2-1; D is tentatively TRBD1 or TRBD2 (5 bases each). The CDR3 reads CASSPGLTEQFF. CDR3 coding DNA: TGTGCCAGCAGCCCGGGGCTGACAGAGCAGTTCTTC.